The 25 T cell receptor beta chains reported below all come from one sample, sequenced in a study of blood T cell repertoires in COVID-19. Repertoires were generated with immunoSEQ multiplex PCR, while TCRdb's copy carries only in-frame clones and drops some. Of 260,000 or so clones in the sample, 85% to 90% were seen once. Input material: PBMCs or T cells enriched from blood (not recorded which). These receptors came from a man younger than 30 who had recovered from COVID-19.

This sequence joins TRBV2 and TRBJ1-6; perhaps TRBD1 as D (5 bases). The germline V and J ends were trimmed by 0 bases and 14 bases, with 14 bases remaining between them. Looked up from germline, CDR1 is SNHLY and CDR2 is FYNNEI. The CDR3 loop spans 14 amino acids. CDR3 coding DNA: TGTGCCAGCAGTGAAGCCGAAGCGGGGGGGGCCCTCCACTTT. Its translation: CASSEAEAGGALHF.

The rearrangement uses TRBV7-8 and TRBJ2-3, with a possible D match to TRBD1 (5 bases). The V gene's germline CDR1 is SGHVS and CDR2 FQNEAQ. The CDR3 covers 9 residues. The CDR3 region has the DNA TGTCCTTTGGGGCGGACATGGTATTTT. Encoded protein: CPLGRTWYF.

This rearrangement joins TRBV6-4 to TRBJ1-5; 7 positions match TRBD1. V shed 5 bases, J shed 6 bases, and the junction held 4 bases outside the gene matches. CDR3 length: 13 residues. CDR1 is MRHNA, CDR2 SNTAGT, per germline. In DNA, the CDR3 is TGTGCCAGCAGTCAGGGGGGTGGTCAGCCCCAGCATTTT. Protein: CASSQGGGQPQHF.

In its sample, this clone was seen many times. V gene TRBV10-1 combines with J gene TRBJ2-2; TRBD2 might be the D (5 bases). The CDR3 loop spans 13 amino acids. Trimming removed 8 bases at V and 4 bases at J, with 11 bases between. CDR1 and CDR2 (germline): WNHNN, SYGVQD (reference sequence). The CDR3 DNA reads TGCGCCAGCCAAACGGGAACCACCGGGGAGCTGTTTTTT. Translating gives CASQTGTTGELFF.

The genes are TRBV4-2 and TRBJ2-1; no firm D call. This CDR3 has 13 residues. Germline lookup yields CDR1 LGHNA and CDR2 YNFKEQ. V lost 0 bases and J 10 bases, leaving 10 bases between the germline ends. The CDR3 protein is CASSQDNEWEQFF. Written as DNA, the CDR3 is TGTGCCAGCAGCCAAGATAATGAGTGGGAGCAGTTCTTC.

The chain uses TRBV6-5 and TRBJ1-6; TRBD1 aligns across 9 bases. The CDR3 runs to 14 residues. Germline V lookup: CDR1 MNHEY, CDR2 SVGAGI. With V trimmed by 7 bases and J by 9 bases, 7 bases remained unmatched. CDR3 nucleotide sequence: TGTGCCAGCAAGTCGGGACAGGGCGCTTCACCCCTCCACTTT. This codes for CASKSGQGASPLHF.

This sequence joins TRBV5-8 and TRBJ1-1; 7 nucleotides align to TRBD1. Germline CDR1 and CDR2: SGHTS and YDEGEE. The CDR3 has 13 residues. V was pared by 0 bases and J by 10 bases, with 6 bases of the junction left unmatched. CDR3 sequence reads: CASSLARRQGAFF. CDR3 coding DNA: TGTGCCAGCAGCTTGGCCCGACGACAGGGAGCTTTCTTT.

The chain is built from TRBV30 and TRBJ1-5; a weak D match, TRBD1 (5 bases). The CDR3 extends over 15 amino acids. V lost 0 bases and J lost 5, with 14 bases in between. Germline lookup yields CDR1 GTSNPN and CDR2 SVGIG (reference sequence). This chain's CDR3 is CAWSVGGSRYQPQHF. The CDR3 bases are TGTGCCTGGAGTGTCGGGGGGTCGAGGTATCAGCCCCAGCATTTT.

This clone was observed a handful of times. This chain uses TRBV7-9 with TRBJ1-4; D is possibly TRBD1 (5 bases). Trimming took 4 bases from V and 6 from J, leaving 9 bases between them. Germline assignment: CDR1 SEHNR and CDR2 FQNEAQ (reference sequence). The CDR3 sequence is 13 residues long. For the CDR3, the DNA is TGTGCCAGCAGCTATATAGGGGATGAAAAACTGTTTTTT. Encoded protein: CASSYIGDEKLFF.

This clone was detected only a few times. J is TRBJ2-1 and V is TRBV14, with D possibly TRBD2 on 6 matching bases. V was shortened by 1 base and J by 7 bases, with 14 bases between the two germline ends. Per the germline V gene, CDR1 is SGHDN and CDR2 is FVKESK. This CDR3 has 15 amino acids. The CDR3 nucleotides read TGTGCCAGCAGCCAAGTGGACGGGAGCCCAAATGAGCAGTTCTTC. Translating gives CASSQVDGSPNEQFF.

This clone was detected once. The DNA of the CDR3 is TGTGCCACCCTTGATCAGGGCGGAGGAAACACCATATATTTT. Translated, it gives CATLDQGGGNTIYF. V gene TRBV19 combines with J gene TRBJ1-3; tentatively, D is TRBD1 (5 bases). From germline, CDR1 is LNHDA and CDR2 SQIVND (reference sequence). Trimming removed 10 bases from V and 4 bases from J, with 17 bases in between. The CDR3 covers 14 residues. Together with reference TRBV19 and TRBJ1-3, the CDR3 gives the full variable domain: DGGITQSPKYLFRKEGQNVTLSCEQNLNHDAMYWYRQDPGQGLRLIYYSQIVNDFQKGDIAEGYSVSREKKESFPLTVTSAQKNPTAFYLCATLDQGGGNTIYFGEGSWLTVV.

V is TRBV4-2 and J is TRBJ2-5; 12 nucleotides line up with TRBD2. CDR1 and CDR2 (germline): LGHNA, YNFKEQ. Trimming cost V 0 bases and J 5 bases; bases outside gene matches: 10. The length of the CDR3 is 18 residues. The CDR3 coding sequence is TGTGCCAGCAGCCAAGATGGTCCGGGACTAGCGGGTTTTGAGACCCAGTACTTC. Translation: CASSQDGPGLAGFETQYF.

This chain uses TRBV27 with TRBJ1-1; D is undetermined. CDR1 is MNHEY, CDR2 SMNVEV, per germline (reference sequence). V lost 3 bases to trimming and J lost 8 bases, with 13 bases between them. The CDR3 has 13 residues. The CDR3 DNA follows: TGTGCCAGCAGTTTCCAAAGCAAAACCGAAGCTTTCTTT. Amino acid sequence: CASSFQSKTEAFF.

This CDR3 reads CASRLVAEAFF. The CDR3 nucleotides are TGTGCCAGCAGACTAGTGGCTGAAGCTTTCTTT. The chain couples TRBV12-3 or TRBV12-4 to TRBJ1-1; D gene unclear. V was clipped by 6 bases and J by 6 bases, with 8 bases between them. The CDR3 is made up of 11 amino acids.

The CDR3 here is CASSGGGQLQETQYF. The CDR3 nucleotides read TGTGCCAGCAGCGGTGGAGGACAGCTACAAGAGACCCAGTACTTC. The rearrangement joins TRBV9 to TRBJ2-5; D is possibly TRBD1 (6 bases). The CDR3 is 15 amino acids. With 3 bases removed from V and 2 bases from J, the gap between germline ends came to 14 bases. Germline-derived CDR1 and CDR2 are SGDLS and YYNGEE.

The V call is TRBV7-9, the J call TRBJ2-5, with 8 positions matching TRBD1. The CDR3 runs to 15 residues. J gave up 1 base and V 5 bases, and 6 bases lay outside the gene matches. Germline CDR1 SEHNR, CDR2 FQNEAQ (reference sequence). In DNA, the CDR3 is TGTGCCAGCAGCCTAAGAGGACAGGGCCAAGAGACCCAGTACTTC. Amino acids: CASSLRGQGQETQYF.

The V and J genes are TRBV2 and TRBJ2-7; 7 bases agree with TRBD1. The CDR3 length is 15 residues. The germline V gene has CDR1 SNHLY and CDR2 FYNNEI. V was pared by 6 bases and J by 4 bases, with 12 bases of the junction left unmatched. CDR3 coding DNA: TGTGCCAGCAGGGTTCAAAACAGGGGTCCGTACGAGCAGTACTTC. Protein product: CASRVQNRGPYEQYF.

This chain links TRBV11-2 with TRBJ2-2, with TRBD2 identical over 13 bases. The CDR3 loop spans 16 amino acids. In germline, CDR1 is SGHAT, CDR2 FQNNGV. V trimming: 5 bases; J trimming: 6 bases; junction bases outside the gene matches: 6. The CDR3, as DNA: TGTGCCAGCAGCAGAACTAGCGGGAGGGCCGCCGGGGAGCTGTTTTTT. It codes for CASSRTSGRAAGELFF.

The chain couples TRBV4-1 to TRBJ1-2; 8 bases are shared with TRBD1. CDR3 length: 14 amino acids. Trimming took 3 bases from V and 8 from J; bases not matched to a gene: 8. CDR1 MGHRA and CDR2 YSYEKL come from the germline V gene. CDR3 protein: CASSHGQGAFGYTF. Here the CDR3 DNA reads TGCGCCAGCAGCCACGGACAGGGAGCATTCGGCTACACCTTC.

The rearrangement joins TRBV27 to TRBJ2-7; the D gene is possibly TRBD2 (6 bases). This CDR3 is 14 amino acids long. The germline V and J ends were trimmed by 0 bases and 3 bases, with 9 bases remaining between them. Germline CDR1 and CDR2: MNHEY and SMNVEV (reference sequence). CDR3 loop: CASSLSSGLYEQYF. The CDR3 DNA sequence: TGTGCCAGCAGTTTATCGTCGGGACTCTACGAGCAGTACTTC.

The J gene is TRBJ2-2, the V gene TRBV4-2; D might be TRBD2 (5 bases). Germline V gene lookup returns CDR1 LGHNA and CDR2 YNFKEQ. There are 15 residues in the CDR3. Trimming removed 1 base at V and 5 bases at J, with 11 bases between. CDR3 sequence: CASSQGTGDTGELFF. The CDR3 nucleotides read TGTGCCAGCAGCCAAGGTACCGGGGATACCGGGGAGCTGTTTTTT.

In DNA form, the CDR3 reads TGTGCCAGTATGGGCCCCAATCAGCCCCAGCATTTT. This encodes CASMGPNQPQHF. The V gene is TRBV19, the J gene TRBJ1-5; unclear D gene. There are 12 residues in the CDR3. The V end was cut by 7 bases, the J end by 3 bases, with 7 bases between. The germline CDR1 and CDR2 sequences are LNHDA and SQIVND (reference sequence).

The J gene is TRBJ2-3, the V gene TRBV7-2; 13 bases are a match to TRBD2. The CDR3 extends over 16 amino acids. Trimming at V came to 1 base and at J to 5 bases, leaving 3 bases not matched to a gene. Germline assignment: CDR1 SGHTA and CDR2 FQGNSA. The CDR3 sequence is CASSLVGLAGKDTQYF. The CDR3 nucleotides read TGTGCCAGCAGCTTAGTGGGACTAGCGGGGAAAGATACGCAGTATTTT. Complete variable domain (other parts from reference TRBV7-2 and TRBJ2-3): GAGVSQSPSNKVTEKGKDVELRCDPISGHTALYWYRQSLGQGLEFLIYFQGNSAPDKSGLPSDRFSAERTGGSVSTLTIQRTQQEDSAVYLCASSLVGLAGKDTQYFGPGTRLTVL.

The chain is built from TRBV6-6 and TRBJ2-5; TRBD1 aligns across 10 bases. CDR3 length equals 16 residues. Unmatched junction bases numbered 8, after V lost 2 bases and J lost 5 bases. From germline, CDR1 is MNHNY and CDR2 SVGAGI (reference sequence). CDR3 coding DNA: TGTGCCAGCAGTTACCCGGGACAGGGGAGGTGGGAGACCCAGTACTTC. Amino acid sequence: CASSYPGQGRWETQYF.

CDR3 region: CASSSSGGNEKLFF. CDR3 coding DNA: TGTGCCAGCAGTTCCTCAGGGGGTAATGAAAAACTGTTTTTT. This chain connects TRBV6-6 to TRBJ1-4, with 7 bases fitting TRBD1. Germline lookup yields CDR1 MNHNY and CDR2 SVGAGI (reference sequence). V lost 4 bases and J lost 4; bases outside the gene matches: 3. CDR3 length equals 14 residues.